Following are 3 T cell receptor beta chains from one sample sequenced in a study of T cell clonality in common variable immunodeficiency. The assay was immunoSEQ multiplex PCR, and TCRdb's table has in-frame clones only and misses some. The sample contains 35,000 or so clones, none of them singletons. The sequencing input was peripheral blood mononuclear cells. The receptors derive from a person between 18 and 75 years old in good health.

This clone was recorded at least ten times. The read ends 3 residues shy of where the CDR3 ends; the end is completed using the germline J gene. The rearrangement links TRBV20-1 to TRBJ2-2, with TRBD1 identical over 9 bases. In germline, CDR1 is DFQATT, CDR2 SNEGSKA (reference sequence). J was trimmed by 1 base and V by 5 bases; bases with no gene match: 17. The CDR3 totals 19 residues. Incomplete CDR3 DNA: TGCAGTGCTCGGATCCGGCCGGGACAGGGCCCTAGGAACACCGGGGAG. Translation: CSARIRPGQGPRNTGE. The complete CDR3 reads CSARIRPGQGPRNTGELFF.

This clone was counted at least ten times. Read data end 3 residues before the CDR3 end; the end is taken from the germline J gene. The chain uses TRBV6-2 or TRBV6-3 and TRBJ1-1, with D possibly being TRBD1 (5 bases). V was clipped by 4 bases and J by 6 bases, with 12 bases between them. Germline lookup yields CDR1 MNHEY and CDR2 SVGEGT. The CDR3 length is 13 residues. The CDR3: CASSWLRGAEAFF. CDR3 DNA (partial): TGTGCCAGCAGTTGGTTACGGGGGGCTGAA.

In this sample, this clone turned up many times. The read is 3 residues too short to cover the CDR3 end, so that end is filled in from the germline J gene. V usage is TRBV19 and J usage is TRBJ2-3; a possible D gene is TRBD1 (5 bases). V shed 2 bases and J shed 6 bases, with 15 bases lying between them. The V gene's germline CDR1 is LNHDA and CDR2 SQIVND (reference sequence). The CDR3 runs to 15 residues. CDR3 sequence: CASSIWTSKGDTQYF. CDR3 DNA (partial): TGTGCCAGTAGTATATGGACATCGAAAGGGGATACG.